This T cell receptor beta chain was sequenced for a study of early T cells in non-severe SARS-CoV-2 infection. Individual cDNA molecules were tagged with unique molecular identifiers. TCRdb analysed the 5' RACE reads with MiXCR anew, one entry per CDR3 protein. The table includes 55,000 to 80,000 distinct CDR3 sequences, about an eighth detected once. The V and J ends lost 3 bases and 2 bases respectively, with 16 bases between them. Germline V CDR1 and CDR2: GTSNPN, SVGIG (reference sequence). The CDR3 length is 15 residues. The table lists this clonotype with many counts. Its target is unknown. General study points: Lookups in VDJdb leaned toward anti-spike CD8 responses and missed private and CD4 specificities.

Here the sequenced sample was whole blood, taken at baseline. The chain couples TRBV30 to TRBJ2-5, with a weak D call TRBD1 (6 bases). The receptor comes from an adult who was a healthcare worker with PCR-confirmed SARS-CoV-2 infection or an uninfected control (not recorded which). CDR3 DNA: TGTGCCTGGAGAACGTACAGGGCGGTTCAAGAGACCCAGTACTTC. Protein sequence: CAWRTYRAVQETQYF.